This TCR beta chain was retrieved from a study of blood T cell repertoires in COVID-19 (dated by TCRdb to the early 2020s). About the full investigation: Samples from collaborators originated in the United States, Italy and Spain and spanned both the acute and convalescent phases of COVID-19. The prospective study material was composed of cDNA or gDNA derived from T cells, B-cell-depleted T cells, or PBMCs. The dataset comprised deeply sampled blood TCRbeta repertoires from subjects exposed to, actively infected with, or recovered from COVID-19. A freely available public database, intended as a resource for researchers studying the immune response to SARS-CoV-2, is where the repertoires were released. Samples came from the ongoing ImmuneRACE study (first 160 participants) plus 1,254 subjects from 6 global collaborators. The sample metadata nearly always contained a de-identified subject ID, COVID-19 status, age in years and sex. HLA class I and class II types, where available, came from metadata supplied by the sample provider rather than from assay-based typing. Study-level results and caveats: Clinical and demographic metadata were provided uncurated, with the amount varying by source and participant.

Turning to this clone: Its antigen has not been determined. One base away there is no much larger clone; base qualities are not given.

V and J are truncated by 3 bases and 3 bases respectively, leaving an intervening sequence of 5 bases. The germline V gene (reference sequence) provides CDR1 LNHDA and CDR2 SQIVND. Including the terminal cysteine and phenylalanine, the CDR3 comprises 12 residues. CDR3 DNA only is kept here, 36 bases in frame from base 1. Whole blood was collected in K2EDTA tubes by collaborating institutions according to the institutions' own protocols. For TCRbeta analysis, collaborator samples were shipped as frozen whole blood, as isolated PBMCs, or as DNA extracted from either sample type. TCRbeta CDR3 regions were amplified from genomic DNA using the immunoSEQ Assay, a bias-controlled multiplex PCR. The published analysis was carried out like this. The number of nucleated cells in each sample was estimated by amplification of reference gene primers within the assay. To quantify the absolute abundance of each unique TCRbeta CDR3 rearrangement, sequence reads were collapsed and filtered. For each sample, productive Simpson clonality was calculated as the square root of Simpson's diversity index over productive rearrangements. The table was pulled from immuneACCESS by TCRdb, which kept in-frame rearrangements only. Such tables lose some clones; where checked, under half of the loss comes from unresolved V genes, and the rest has no known cause. That table gives V, J and clone size, and the DNA gave D and trimming. The sample table shows roughly 77,000 clones, and roughly 88% are seen once. Under 6% of the sample belongs to the ten largest clones.

This receptor was obtained from a human donor in a cohort sampled during active COVID-19. Input material: peripheral blood. The receptor chain draws on TRBV19 and TRBJ2-5; tentative D gene TRBD2, with 5 bases matching. The CDR3 amino acid sequence is: CASSMGEETQYF. The nucleotides are TGTGCCAGTAGTATGGGAGAAGAGACCCAGTACTTC.